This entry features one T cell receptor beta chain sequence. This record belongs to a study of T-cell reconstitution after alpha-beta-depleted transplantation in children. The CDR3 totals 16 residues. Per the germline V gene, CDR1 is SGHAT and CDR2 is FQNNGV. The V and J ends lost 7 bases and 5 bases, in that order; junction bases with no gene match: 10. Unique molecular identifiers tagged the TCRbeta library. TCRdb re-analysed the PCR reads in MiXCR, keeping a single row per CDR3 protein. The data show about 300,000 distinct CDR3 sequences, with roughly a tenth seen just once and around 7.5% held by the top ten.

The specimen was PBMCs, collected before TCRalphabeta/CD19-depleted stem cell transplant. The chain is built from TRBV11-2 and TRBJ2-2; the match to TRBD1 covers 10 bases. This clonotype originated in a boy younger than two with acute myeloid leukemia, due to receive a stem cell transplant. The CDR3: CASTLTGGAGTGELFF. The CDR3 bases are TGTGCCAGCACCTTGACAGGGGGCGCGGGGACCGGGGAGCTGTTTTTT.